The 7 T cell receptor beta chains in this list originate from one sample, sequenced in a study of read filtering for tumor transcriptome and immune sequencing. From approximately 430 ng of RNA, a library with molecular barcoded alpha/delta and beta/gamma adaptors was made. Via MiXCR, TCRdb re-called the reads, giving one row per CDR3 protein. Of roughly 67,000 distinct CDR3 sequences in the sample, roughly a fifth were seen once. Input material: a population of CD138-negative cells sorted from bone marrow. Receptors were obtained from a donor aged 40 or older with multiple myeloma.

The table lists this clonotype with many counts. V and J are TRBV20-1 and TRBJ2-2; D is unresolved. The germline CDR1 and CDR2 sequences are DFQATT and SNEGSKA (reference sequence). This CDR3 comprises 16 residues. V was pared by 0 bases and J by 1 base, with 12 bases between. The CDR3 DNA reads as TGCAGTGCTAGAGACTCACGTGGGCGGAACACCGGGGAGCTGTTTTTT. It translates to CSARDSRGRNTGELFF.

This clonotype was detected only a few times. As DNA, the CDR3 is TGTGCCAGCAGTGAAAGGGGGTCAGTCACAGATACGCAGTATTTT. This translates into CASSERGSVTDTQYF. The chain links TRBV6-1 to TRBJ2-3; D is perhaps TRBD1 (6 bases). Deletions cut 2 bases from V and 2 bases from J, with 11 bases between. Germline CDR1 MNHNS, CDR2 SASEGT. The CDR3 is 15 amino acids.

This clonotype was seen a few times. V is TRBV7-2 and J is TRBJ2-5; no clear D gene. This CDR3 has 13 amino acids. Germline lookup yields CDR1 SGHTA and CDR2 FQGNSA. The V gene lost 2 bases and the J gene lost 3 bases, with 7 bases spanning the gap. CDR3 sequence reads: CASSLRGEETQYF. CDR3 nucleotide sequence: TGTGCCAGCAGCTTAAGAGGAGAAGAGACCCAGTACTTC.

This clonotype was counted ten times or more. J is TRBJ1-2 and V is TRBV4-2; TRBD1 aligns across 8 bases. CDR1 LGHNA and CDR2 YNFKEQ come from the germline V gene. V lost 0 bases, J lost 8 bases, and 5 bases stayed unmatched. This CDR3 is 14 amino acids long. In DNA, the CDR3 is TGTGCCAGCAGCCAAGAGGACAGGGCTGAAGGCTACACCTTC. Translated, it gives CASSQEDRAEGYTF.

This clonotype was seen many times. The rearrangement uses TRBV2 and TRBJ2-1; 12 bases agree with TRBD2. V lost 4 bases and J lost 1; bases outside the gene matches: 11. This CDR3 comprises 19 residues. CDR1 is SNHLY and CDR2 is FYNNEI in the germline V gene. This CDR3 is CASSAIGTSGFRSYNEQFF. DNA for the CDR3: TGTGCCAGCAGTGCCATCGGGACTAGCGGGTTTCGTTCCTACAATGAGCAGTTCTTC.

This clonotype appeared a few times. Since no conserved phenylalanine or tryptophan closes the CDR3, a read error is the likely cause. The CDR3, as DNA: TGTGCCAGCAGGAGACAGGGGGTTGGAGTCGGGGAGCTGTTTCTT. Protein: CASRRQGVGVGELFL. The chain is built from TRBV12-3 or TRBV12-4 and TRBJ2-2; TRBD1 matches 9 bases. V dropped 6 bases and J dropped 7; count of bases not matched to a gene: 9. The CDR3 has 15 amino acids.

This clonotype was recorded at least ten times. The rearrangement uses TRBV5-1 and TRBJ2-7, with 7 bases fitting TRBD2. Germline CDR1 is SGHRS and CDR2 is YFSETQ. V was pared by 0 bases and J by 3 bases, with 6 bases of the junction left unmatched. The CDR3 runs to 15 residues. The CDR3 here is CASSLADGRGYEQYF. The CDR3 DNA sequence: TGCGCCAGCAGCTTGGCCGATGGGAGGGGCTACGAGCAGTACTTC. Full variable domain (remainder filled in from reference TRBV5-1 and TRBJ2-7): KAGVTQTPRYLIKTRGQQVTLSCSPISGHRSVSWYQQTPGQGLQFLFEYFSETQRNKGNFPGRFSGRQFSNSRSEMNVSTLELGDSALYLCASSLADGRGYEQYFGPGTRLTVT.